The clone carrying this T cell receptor (beta chain) was seen at least ten times. In TCRdb, the 5' RACE reads were re-called with MiXCR into one record per CDR3 protein. The top ten hold 15% to 20% of the sample, which has approximately 64,000 distinct CDR3 sequences, 20% to 25% seen once. The data belong to a study of early T cells in non-severe SARS-CoV-2 infection. This CDR3 region has 11 residues. V lost 3 bases and J lost 2, with 2 bases in between. Germline assignment: CDR1 SQVTM and CDR2 ANQGSEA. This receptor was obtained from an adult who was a healthcare worker with PCR-confirmed SARS-CoV-2 infection or an uninfected control (not recorded which). The chain is built from TRBV29-1 and TRBJ2-1, with D unresolved. The sequenced sample was whole blood, obtained at baseline. This CDR3 is CSVDTYNEQFF. The CDR3 DNA is TGCAGCGTTGATACCTACAATGAGCAGTTCTTC.